This TCR beta chain was profiled in a study of beta chain features in type 1 diabetes. Study-wide findings and caveats: Type 1 diabetes patients showed a moderate but significant shortening of TCRB CDR3s in all four CD4+ subsets.

CD4+ naive, central memory, regulatory and stem cell-like memory subsets were isolated by sorting on CD45RO/CCR7/CD25/CD127/CD95/CD27. All sorted populations exceeded 98% purity. Regarding this clone: Its antigen is unidentified.

Expressed TCRB transcripts were sequenced, since all the RNA that had been isolated was reverse transcribed. Libraries were prepared by immunoSEQ multiplex PCR; TCRdb keeps only in-frame clonotypes and omits some of them. The sample has roughly 730,000 clones, under 15% seen once; the top ten hold less than 0.025%. This clonotype was obtained from a man younger than 30 with type 1 diabetes. Sequencing was done on a sample of naive CD4+ T cells from blood.

The CDR3: CASRAGQASGYTF. The CDR3 nucleotides read TGTGCCAGCAGGGCAGGACAGGCATCAGGCTACACCTTC. This chain links TRBV6-5 with TRBJ1-2, with 7 bases lining up with TRBD1. The ends lost 6 bases at V and 8 bases at J; junction bases unmatched: 9. This CDR3 has 13 residues. Germline CDR1 reads MNHEY; CDR2 reads SVGAGI.